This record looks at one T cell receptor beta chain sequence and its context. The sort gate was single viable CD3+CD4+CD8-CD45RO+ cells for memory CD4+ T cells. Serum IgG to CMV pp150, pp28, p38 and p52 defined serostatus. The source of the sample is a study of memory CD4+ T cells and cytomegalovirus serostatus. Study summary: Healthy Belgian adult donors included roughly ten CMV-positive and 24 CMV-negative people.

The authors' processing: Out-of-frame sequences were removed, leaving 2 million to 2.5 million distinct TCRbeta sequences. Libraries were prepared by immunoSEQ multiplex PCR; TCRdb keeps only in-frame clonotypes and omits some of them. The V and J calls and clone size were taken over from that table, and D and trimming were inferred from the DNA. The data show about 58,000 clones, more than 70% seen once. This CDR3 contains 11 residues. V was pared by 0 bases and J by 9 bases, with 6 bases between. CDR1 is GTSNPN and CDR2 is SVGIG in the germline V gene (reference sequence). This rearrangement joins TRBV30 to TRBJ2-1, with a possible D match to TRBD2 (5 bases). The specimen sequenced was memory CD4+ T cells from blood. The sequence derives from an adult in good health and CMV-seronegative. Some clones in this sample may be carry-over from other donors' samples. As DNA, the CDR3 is TGTGCCTGGAGTGTAGGGAGTGAGCAGTTCTTC. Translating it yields CAWSVGSEQFF. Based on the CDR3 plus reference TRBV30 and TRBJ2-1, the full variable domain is SQTIHQWPATLVQPVGSPLSLECTVEGTSNPNLYWYRQAAGRGLQLLFYSVGIGQISSEVPQNLSASRPQDRQFILSSKKLLLSDSGFYLCAWSVGSEQFFGPGTRLTVL.